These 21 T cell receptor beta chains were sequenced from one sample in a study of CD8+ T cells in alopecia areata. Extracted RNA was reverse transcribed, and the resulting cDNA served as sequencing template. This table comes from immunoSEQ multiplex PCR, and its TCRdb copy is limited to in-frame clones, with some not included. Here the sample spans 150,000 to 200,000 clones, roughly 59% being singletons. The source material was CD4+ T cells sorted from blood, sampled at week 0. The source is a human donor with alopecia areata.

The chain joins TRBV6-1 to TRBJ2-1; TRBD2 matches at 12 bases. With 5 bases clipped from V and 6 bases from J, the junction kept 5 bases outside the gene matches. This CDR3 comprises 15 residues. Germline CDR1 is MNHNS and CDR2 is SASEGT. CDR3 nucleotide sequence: TGTGCCAGCAGTCTGCTAGCGGGGGGGCTCAATGAGCAGTTCTTC. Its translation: CASSLLAGGLNEQFF.

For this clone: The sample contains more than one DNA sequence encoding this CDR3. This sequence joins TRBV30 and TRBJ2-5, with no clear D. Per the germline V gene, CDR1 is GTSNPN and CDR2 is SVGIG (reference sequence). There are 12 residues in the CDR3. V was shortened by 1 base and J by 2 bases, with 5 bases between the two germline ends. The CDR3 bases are TGTGCCTGGAGTGGGGGACAAGAGACCCAGTACTTC. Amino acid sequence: CAWSGGQETQYF.

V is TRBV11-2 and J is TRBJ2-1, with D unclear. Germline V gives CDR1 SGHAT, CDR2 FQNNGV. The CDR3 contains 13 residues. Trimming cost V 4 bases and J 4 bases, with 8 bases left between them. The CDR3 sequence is CASSSKVYNEQFF. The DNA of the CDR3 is TGTGCCAGCAGCTCTAAGGTTTACAATGAGCAGTTCTTC.

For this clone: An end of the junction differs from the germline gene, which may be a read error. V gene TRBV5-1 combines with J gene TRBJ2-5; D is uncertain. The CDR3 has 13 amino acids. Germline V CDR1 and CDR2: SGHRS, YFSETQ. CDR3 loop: CASTLYREETQYF. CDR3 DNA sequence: TGCGCCAGCACCTTGTATAGGGAAGAGACCCAGTACTTC.

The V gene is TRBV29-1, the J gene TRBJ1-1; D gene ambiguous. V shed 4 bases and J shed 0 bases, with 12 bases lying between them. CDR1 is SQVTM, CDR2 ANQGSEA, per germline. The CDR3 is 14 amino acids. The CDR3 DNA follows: TGCAGCGTTGCCGGTATGGTCATGAACACTGAAGCTTTCTTT. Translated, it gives CSVAGMVMNTEAFF.

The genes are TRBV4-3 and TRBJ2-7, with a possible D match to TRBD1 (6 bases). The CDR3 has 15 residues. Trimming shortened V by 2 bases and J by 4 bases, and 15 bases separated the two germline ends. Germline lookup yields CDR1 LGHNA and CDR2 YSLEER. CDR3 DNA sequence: TGCGCCAGCAGCCAAAGTACAGGGTTCGTGTACGAGCAGTACTTC. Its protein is CASSQSTGFVYEQYF.

Written as DNA, the CDR3 is TGTGCCAGCAGCTCGGTGGGCCAACACGAGCAGTACTTC. It translates to CASSSVGQHEQYF. The V and J genes are TRBV13 and TRBJ2-7; D call uncertain. The germline V gene has CDR1 PRHDT and CDR2 FYEKMQ (reference sequence). V was shortened by 4 bases and J by 5 bases, with 12 bases between the two germline ends. The CDR3 has 13 residues.

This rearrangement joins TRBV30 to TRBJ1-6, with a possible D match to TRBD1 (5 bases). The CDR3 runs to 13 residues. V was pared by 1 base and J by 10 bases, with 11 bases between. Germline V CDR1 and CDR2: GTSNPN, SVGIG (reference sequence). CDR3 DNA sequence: TGTGCCTGGAGTGGGGGACTCCGGTCACCCCTCCACTTT. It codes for CAWSGGLRSPLHF.

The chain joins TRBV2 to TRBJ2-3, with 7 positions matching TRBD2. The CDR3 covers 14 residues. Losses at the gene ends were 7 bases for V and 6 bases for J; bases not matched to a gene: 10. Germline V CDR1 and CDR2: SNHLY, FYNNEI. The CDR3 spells CASIGVLARDTQYF. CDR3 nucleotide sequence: TGTGCCAGCATTGGGGTACTAGCGAGGGATACGCAGTATTTT.

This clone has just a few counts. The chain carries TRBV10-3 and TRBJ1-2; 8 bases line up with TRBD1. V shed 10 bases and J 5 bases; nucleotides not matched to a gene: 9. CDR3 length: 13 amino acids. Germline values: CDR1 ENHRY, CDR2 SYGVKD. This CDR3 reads CATGDRNSYGYTF. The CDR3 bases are TGTGCCACGGGGGACAGGAATTCTTATGGCTACACCTTC.

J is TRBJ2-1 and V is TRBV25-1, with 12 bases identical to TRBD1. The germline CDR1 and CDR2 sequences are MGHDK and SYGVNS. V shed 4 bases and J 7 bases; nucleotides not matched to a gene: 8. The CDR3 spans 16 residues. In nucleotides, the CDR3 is TGTGCCAGCAGTGTCTTTACGGGACAGGGGGCGAATGAGCAGTTCTTC. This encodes CASSVFTGQGANEQFF.

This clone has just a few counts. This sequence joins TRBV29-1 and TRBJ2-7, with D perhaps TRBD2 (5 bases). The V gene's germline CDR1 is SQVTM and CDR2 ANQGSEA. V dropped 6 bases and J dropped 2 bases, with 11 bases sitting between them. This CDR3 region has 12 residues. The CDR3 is CSVASSPYEQYF. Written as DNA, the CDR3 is TGCAGCGTGGCTTCTAGCCCCTACGAGCAGTACTTC.

The CDR3 coding sequence is TGTGCCAGCAGCTCAACCTACGAGCAGTACTTC. This sequence encodes CASSSTYEQYF. The rearrangement uses TRBV7-2 and TRBJ2-7; D gene unclear. CDR1 is SGHTA, CDR2 FQGNSA, per germline. The CDR3 extends over 11 amino acids. V lost 4 bases and J lost 2, with 3 bases in between. Together with reference TRBV7-2 and TRBJ2-7, the CDR3 gives the full variable domain: GAGVSQSPSNKVTEKGKDVELRCDPISGHTALYWYRQSLGQGLEFLIYFQGNSAPDKSGLPSDRFSAERTGGSVSTLTIQRTQQEDSAVYLCASSSTYEQYFGPGTRLTVT.

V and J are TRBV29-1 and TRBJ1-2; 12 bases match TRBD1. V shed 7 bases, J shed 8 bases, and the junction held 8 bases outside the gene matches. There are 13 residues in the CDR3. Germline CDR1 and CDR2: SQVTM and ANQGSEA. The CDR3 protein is CSDFRDRGQGYTF. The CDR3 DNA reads TGCAGCGATTTCCGGGACAGGGGGCAAGGCTACACCTTC.

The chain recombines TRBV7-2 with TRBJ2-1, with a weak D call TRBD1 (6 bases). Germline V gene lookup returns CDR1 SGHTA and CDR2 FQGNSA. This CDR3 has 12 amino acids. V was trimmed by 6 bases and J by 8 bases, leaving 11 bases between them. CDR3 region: CASRPDSYEQFF. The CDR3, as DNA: TGTGCCAGCAGGCCGGACAGTTATGAGCAGTTCTTC.

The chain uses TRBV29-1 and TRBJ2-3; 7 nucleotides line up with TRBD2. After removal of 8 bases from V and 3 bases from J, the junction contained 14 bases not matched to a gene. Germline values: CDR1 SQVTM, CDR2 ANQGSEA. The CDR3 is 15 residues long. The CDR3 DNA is TGCAGCTCAAGTCTAGGGGCTAGCGGAACAGATACGCAGTATTTT. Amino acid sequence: CSSSLGASGTDTQYF.

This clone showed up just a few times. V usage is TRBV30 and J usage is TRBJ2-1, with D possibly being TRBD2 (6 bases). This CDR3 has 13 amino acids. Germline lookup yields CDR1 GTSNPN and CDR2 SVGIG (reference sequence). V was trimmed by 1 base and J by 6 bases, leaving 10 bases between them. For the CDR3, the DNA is TGTGCCTGGAGTGGCCCGGGGGTCAATGAGCAGTTCTTC. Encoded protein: CAWSGPGVNEQFF.

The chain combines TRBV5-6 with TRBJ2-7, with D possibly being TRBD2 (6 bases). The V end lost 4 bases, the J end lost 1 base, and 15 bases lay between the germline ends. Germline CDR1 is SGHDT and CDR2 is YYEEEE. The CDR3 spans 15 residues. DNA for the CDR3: TGTGCCAGCAGCCCTAGACCCGGGGGATCCTACGAGCAGTACTTC. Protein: CASSPRPGGSYEQYF.

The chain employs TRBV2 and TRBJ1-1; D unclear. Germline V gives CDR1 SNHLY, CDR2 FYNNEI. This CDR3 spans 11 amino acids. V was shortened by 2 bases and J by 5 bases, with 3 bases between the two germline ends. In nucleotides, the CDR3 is TGTGCCAGCAGTGAATTGACTGAAGCTTTCTTT. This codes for CASSELTEAFF.

In DNA form, the CDR3 reads TGTGCTAGCTTAAAGGAAGGTGATACGCAGTATTTT. It is translated as CASLKEGDTQYF. The chain couples TRBV12-5 to TRBJ2-3, with no clear D. The germline V gene encodes CDR1 LGHNT and CDR2 FRNRAP. The CDR3 length is 12 residues. Trimming removed 9 bases at V and 6 bases at J, with 13 bases between.

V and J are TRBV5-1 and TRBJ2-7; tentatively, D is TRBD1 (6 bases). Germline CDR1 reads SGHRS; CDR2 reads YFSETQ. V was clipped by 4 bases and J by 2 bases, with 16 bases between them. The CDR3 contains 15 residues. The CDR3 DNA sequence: TGCGCCAGCAGCCAGTTGGACAGACGACCCTACGAGCAGTACTTC. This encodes CASSQLDRRPYEQYF.